This TCR beta chain emerged from a study of T cells in Graves' hyperthyroidism and ophthalmopathy (dated by TCRdb to between 2019 and 2020). Study-level background: Peripheral blood was sampled at the time of initial diagnosis, prior to any treatment. Prospective prediction of ophthalmopathy was tested in an independent validation cohort consisting of some 19 hyperthyroidism patients and 17 patients who later progressed to ophthalmopathy. The 100 or so discovery patients were randomly split 7:3 into training and test sets. TCR Vbeta CDR3 sequencing of around 130 peripheral blood samples (43 ophthalmopathy, roughly 74 hyperthyroidism and approximately 17 progressor patients) is reported in the paper. The study also compared thyroid tissue and blood T-cell repertoires from several Graves' hyperthyroidism patients. To identify distinguishing TCR V-J signatures, a discovery cohort of 90 to 100 patients was used, comprising 40 to 45 with Graves' ophthalmopathy and 57 with stable Graves' hyperthyroidism. After blood sampling, hyperthyroidism patients were treated with methimazole at a starting dose of 30 mg daily, and ophthalmopathy patients were treated with high-dose intravenous methylprednisolone.

Here is what the overall study found, with its caveats: In validation, progression to ophthalmopathy was predicted by the model with roughly 71% sensitivity and approximately 78% specificity, a median of 6.5 months before onset. Most expanded thyroid clonotypes (frequency above 0.001) were also detected in blood, a finding suggesting that blood repertoires may reflect thyroid immune responses. In cross-validation, a model built on a 13 V-J signature told ophthalmopathy apart from stable hyperthyroidism with approximately 90% sensitivity and around 84% specificity, and in testing the same model reached 80%/75%. No statistical method was used to fix the sample size in advance, and group allocation was not hidden from the investigators.

The TCR beta CDR3 regions were amplified from the RNA transcripts. A first-round RT-PCR of the TCR CDR3 used the HTBI primer set with the Qiagen OneStep RT-PCR kit. A second multiplex PCR round built the libraries, followed by size selection and purification. Libraries were sequenced paired-end with 100 bp reads on an Illumina HiSeq2000. In the paper's pipeline: SOAPnuke was used to process the raw data, with reads discarded if the reads contained adapters or uncalled bases, had a mean Phred below 15, or lacked an exact constant-primer or identifier match. COPE v1.2.5 was used to merge the high-quality paired reads, and each unique nucleotide sequence was defined as a clonotype. MiTCR v1.1 was used to align the clonotypes against IMGT TRBV, TRBD and TRBJ reference segments. Analysis was restricted to V-J combinations with a frequency above 0.0001, which covered roughly 99% of repertoires. A TCS score was defined as the ratio of F50 (clonal expansion) to E x V (chaos), with BLOSUM62-based TCRdist applied between CDR3 peptides within each V-J. Welch's t-statistics and random forest reduced roughly 500 V-J features to some 14, which were used in a naive Bayes classifier (R e1071). TCRdb passed the public sequencing reads through fastp at Q25 and MiXCR, retaining productive beta sequences. Entries are consolidated by CDR3 protein sequence, retaining the most common genes and DNA. The V and J calls here are based on TCRdb, not the publication. The sample table records about 400,000 distinct CDR3 sequences; 14% to 15% of these occur just once. Together, the top ten hold under 15% of the sample.

This clonotype was recorded many times. No cognate antigen has been identified for it. No per-base quality is available; no much larger clone lies one base away. In the ophthalmopathy patients, disease was moderately to severely active, with a Clinical Activity Score of 3 or more, a NOSPECS grade of 4 or more, and a duration of less than 3 months. Any patient with an uncontrolled infection, another autoimmune disease, pregnancy or lactation was excluded. Clinical symptoms, serum thyroxine and TRAb, thyroid ultrasound, and orbital computed tomography formed the basis for the diagnoses. PBMCs were isolated from 10 ml of fresh peripheral blood by Ficoll-Paque density gradient centrifugation. Total RNA was extracted with Trizol reagent, and quality was checked on an Agilent 2100 Bioanalyzer. The CDR3 numbers 15 residues from cysteine through phenylalanine. The read is trimmed to its CDR3 DNA, 45 bases read in frame from base 1. The germline V gene (reference sequence) yields MNHEY for CDR1 and SMNVEV for CDR2. The trim is 5 bases for V and 9 bases for J, with a gap of 20 bases between the germline ends.

The sample comprised blood. The chain employs TRBV27 and TRBJ2-1; the D region possibly corresponds to TRBD2 (6 bases align). This receptor was obtained from a man between 18 and 29 years old with Graves' ophthalmopathy. Here the CDR3 is given as CASSPSASDSSEQFF. The bases read TGTGCCAGCAGTCCCTCGGCTAGCGATTCGTCTGAGCAGTTCTTC.